Below, one T cell receptor (beta chain) is given with its context. The CDR3 runs 14 residues. CDR1 LGHNA and CDR2 YNFKEQ come from the germline V gene. Trimming took off 3 bases at V and 0 bases at J, with 8 bases between the two ends. This specimen belongs to a study of patients and donors after allogeneic stem cell transplantation. TCRdb reanalysed the RT-PCR reads using MiXCR and keeps one entry per CDR3 protein. Seen here are 24,000 or so distinct CDR3 sequences, roughly 30% observed once, and the top ten hold 40% to 55%. The clonotype was recovered from a human donor who was either an allogeneic HSCT recipient or a stem cell or donor lymphocyte infusion donor (not recorded which). It is not recorded whose cells these are; they may come from a transplant donor. The chain uses TRBV4-2 and TRBJ1-1; no firm D call. What was sequenced was blood, either unsorted or a sorted T cell fraction (not recorded which). The chain's CDR3 is CASSQLTLNTEAFF. DNA of the CDR3: TGTGCCAGCAGCCAGTTGACACTGAACACTGAAGCTTTCTTT.